Presented here are 25 T cell receptor beta chains from one specimen sequenced in a study of post-analysis software for immune sequencing data. Libraries were made from TCR beta cDNA, and they carried unique molecular identifiers. MiXCR, run by TCRdb on the PCR reads, gives a single entry per CDR3 protein. The repertoire has hundreds of thousands of distinct CDR3 sequences, roughly 27% of them found once; the top ten carry roughly 0.53%. Findings and caveats of the study: Controls had lower frequencies than patients of 4 or 5 TRBV segments, which included TRBV5-6, TRBV5-1 and TRBV20-1.

These receptors have no known antigen. Material: blood. These receptors were taken from a girl aged 10 to 17 with multiple sclerosis.

The V and J genes are TRBV2 and TRBJ2-4, with D perhaps being TRBD1 or TRBD2 (5 bases each). CDR1 SNHLY and CDR2 FYNNEI come from the germline V gene. The CDR3 has 13 residues. The V end was cut by 1 base, the J end by 8 bases, with 9 bases between. The chain's CDR3 is CASSEGMGDIQYF. The CDR3 DNA follows: TGTGCCAGCAGTGAAGGAATGGGGGACATTCAGTACTTC. Together with reference TRBV2 and TRBJ2-4, the CDR3 gives the full variable domain: EPEVTQTPSHQVTQMGQEVILRCVPISNHLYFYWYRQILGQKVEFLVSFYNNEISEKSEIFDDQFSVERPDGSNFTLKIRSTKLEDSAMYFCASSEGMGDIQYFGAGTRLSVL.

This clonotype was counted at least ten times. The chain joins TRBV29-1 to TRBJ2-1, with 13 bases fitting TRBD2. The CDR3 is made up of 14 amino acids. Germline V lookup: CDR1 SQVTM, CDR2 ANQGSEA. Trimming at V came to 7 bases and at J to 5 bases, leaving 5 bases not matched to a gene. DNA for the CDR3: TGCAGCGCCGGACTAGCGGGAGTCAACAATGAGCAGTTCTTC. This translates into CSAGLAGVNNEQFF.

In its sample, this clonotype was seen a few times. This chain uses TRBV12-3 or TRBV12-4 with TRBJ1-6, with TRBD1 matching over 9 bases. This CDR3 contains 16 residues. The J segment lost 7 bases and the V segment lost 7 bases, leaving 11 bases of the junction unmatched. CDR3 sequence: CASTSGQGGSNSPLHF. For the CDR3, the DNA is TGTGCCAGCACCTCGGGACAGGGCGGTTCCAATTCACCCCTCCACTTT.

This sequence joins TRBV29-1 and TRBJ2-4; D is undetermined. The end of the DNA fits TRBJ2-5 better, so the J call may be wrong. CDR3 length: 14 amino acids. Germline CDR1 and CDR2: SQVTM and ANQGSEA. The CDR3 DNA follows: TGCAGCGTTGAAGATTTTACCCCAGGAGAGACCCAGTACTTC. Protein product: CSVEDFTPGETQYF.

This chain joins TRBV12-3 or TRBV12-4 and TRBJ2-3; no reliable D call. V lost 5 bases to trimming and J lost 2 bases, with 14 bases between them. CDR3 length equals 15 residues. The CDR3 nucleotides read TGTGCCAGCAGTCCCCAGCCATGGTCCACAGATACGCAGTATTTT. Residues: CASSPQPWSTDTQYF.

V and J are TRBV7-2 and TRBJ2-6; D is possibly TRBD2 (5 bases). V shed 2 bases and J shed 0 bases, with 8 bases lying between them. This CDR3 is 16 amino acids long. CDR1 SGHTA and CDR2 FQGNSA come from the germline V gene. CDR3 in amino acids: CASSLYSGSGANVLTF. The CDR3 nucleotides are TGTGCCAGCAGCTTATACAGCGGCTCTGGGGCCAACGTCCTGACTTTC.

This clonotype showed up just a few times. The chain joins TRBV20-1 to TRBJ1-6, with 9 bases matching TRBD1. The germline gives CDR1 DFQATT, CDR2 SNEGSKA (reference sequence). The V segment lost 2 bases and the J segment 7 bases; nucleotides outside the gene matches: 15. The CDR3 contains 18 residues. The DNA of the CDR3 is TGCAGTGCTAGAAAACGGACGGGACAGGGCCGTTTGAATTCACCCCTCCACTTT. Protein: CSARKRTGQGRLNSPLHF.

V usage is TRBV6-5 and J usage is TRBJ2-3; D unresolved. Trimming shortened V by 8 bases and J by 0 bases, and 15 bases separated the two germline ends. CDR3 length equals 15 residues. Germline V lookup: CDR1 MNHEY, CDR2 SVGAGI. This chain's CDR3 is CASRTWGSSTDTQYF. CDR3 nucleotide sequence: TGTGCCAGCCGAACGTGGGGATCCAGCACAGATACGCAGTATTTT.

This clonotype turned up a few times. The chain recombines TRBV29-1 with TRBJ1-2, with D possibly being TRBD1 (5 bases). The germline V gene encodes CDR1 SQVTM and CDR2 ANQGSEA. The V end was cut by 3 bases, the J end by 8 bases, with 10 bases between. This CDR3 is 11 amino acids long. The CDR3 sequence: CSVEDGAGYTF. The CDR3, as DNA: TGCAGCGTTGAGGACGGGGCAGGCTACACCTTC. Drawing the rest from reference TRBV29-1 and TRBJ1-2, the complete variable domain is SAVISQKPSRDICQRGTSLTIQCQVDSQVTMMFWYRQQPGQSLTLIATANQGSEATYESGFVIDKFPISRPNLTFSTLTVSNMSPEDSSIYLCSVEDGAGYTFGSGTRLTVV.

The rearrangement joins TRBV3-1 to TRBJ2-7; a weak D match, TRBD1 (5 bases). Trimming left V 1 base short and J 0 bases short, with 13 bases between. Germline V gives CDR1 LGHDT, CDR2 YNNKEL (reference sequence). CDR3 length equals 16 residues. The CDR3 sequence is CASSQVGQGSSYEQYF. The CDR3 nucleotides read TGTGCCAGCAGCCAAGTGGGGCAGGGAAGCTCCTACGAGCAGTACTTC.

This rearrangement joins TRBV11-2 to TRBJ2-7; D possibly uses TRBD1 or TRBD2 (5 bases each). Trimming left V 3 bases short and J 0 bases short, with 18 bases between. The germline CDR1 and CDR2 sequences are SGHAT and FQNNGV. This CDR3 contains 17 residues. CDR3 region: CASSFEPGPRSSYEQYF. CDR3 in DNA: TGTGCCAGCAGCTTCGAGCCGGGACCGAGGAGCTCCTACGAGCAGTACTTC.

The chain combines TRBV9 with TRBJ1-6; D is perhaps TRBD1 (5 bases). Germline V gene sequence: CDR1 SGDLS, CDR2 YYNGEE. The CDR3 loop spans 14 amino acids. Trimming pared 7 bases from V and 10 bases from J, leaving 18 bases between. The CDR3 is CASSGEVLGSPLHF. CDR3 nucleotides: TGTGCCAGCTCGGGGGAGGTCCTCGGCTCACCCCTCCACTTT.

J is TRBJ2-3 and V is TRBV5-1; 9 nucleotides agree with TRBD1. Germline assignment: CDR1 SGHRS and CDR2 YFSETQ. V dropped 5 bases and J dropped 5; count of bases not matched to a gene: 9. The CDR3 is 15 residues long. DNA of the CDR3: TGCGCCAGCAGACCGATCTGGACAGGGGAAGATACGCAGTATTTT. Translating it yields CASRPIWTGEDTQYF.

The V and J genes are TRBV5-1 and TRBJ2-1; D is possibly TRBD1 or TRBD2 (5 bases each). Germline assignment: CDR1 SGHRS and CDR2 YFSETQ. V lost 2 bases and J 10 bases, leaving 10 bases between the germline ends. This CDR3 is 12 amino acids long. CDR3 region: CASSFSGREQFF. The DNA of the CDR3 is TGCGCCAGCAGCTTCTCAGGGAGAGAGCAGTTCTTC.

The CDR3, as DNA: TGCAGCGTTGAAGGGACTAGCGGGAGGGCCGGGGGCACAGATACGCAGTATTTT. Its translation is CSVEGTSGRAGGTDTQYF. The V gene is TRBV29-1, the J gene TRBJ2-3; TRBD2 aligns across 15 bases. Trimming cost V 1 base and J 1 base; bases outside gene matches: 6. The germline gives CDR1 SQVTM, CDR2 ANQGSEA. CDR3 length: 18 residues.

CDR3: CASSLAAYRTDTQYF. The CDR3 DNA follows: TGTGCCAGCAGCTTAGCAGCGTACCGCACAGATACGCAGTATTTT. The chain recombines TRBV11-2 with TRBJ2-3, with no clear D. Germline assignment: CDR1 SGHAT and CDR2 FQNNGV. The CDR3 is made up of 15 amino acids. V was cut by 1 base and J by 1 base, with 9 bases left in between.

This clonotype was observed a few times. The chain joins TRBV29-1 to TRBJ1-4, with 7 bases lining up with TRBD1. This CDR3 contains 11 residues. V gave up 1 base and J gave up 11 bases; unmatched junction bases: 1. The germline V gene encodes CDR1 SQVTM and CDR2 ANQGSEA. The CDR3 DNA reads as TGCAGCGTTGAAGGAGGGGGCAAACTGTTTTTT. As protein: CSVEGGGKLFF.

This clonotype was seen only a few times. This chain links TRBV9 with TRBJ2-5; 14 positions match TRBD2. Germline CDR1 reads SGDLS; CDR2 reads YYNGEE. The junction had 8 bases not matched to a gene; V was cut back by 7 bases and J by 0 bases. The CDR3 contains 17 residues. DNA of the CDR3: TGTGCCAGCTCTAGACTAGCGGGAGGGCGATACCAAGAGACCCAGTACTTC. Amino acids: CASSRLAGGRYQETQYF.

This clonotype was found many times. V usage is TRBV29-1 and J usage is TRBJ2-5, with D possibly being TRBD2 (6 bases). The CDR3 length is 13 residues. V lost 5 bases and J 5 bases, leaving 15 bases between the germline ends. The germline V gene has CDR1 SQVTM and CDR2 ANQGSEA. The DNA for the CDR3 is TGCAGCGTTCAGTGGCAGGGAGGTGAGACCCAGTACTTC. Its protein is CSVQWQGGETQYF.

This clonotype has just one count. The V gene is TRBV18, the J gene TRBJ1-2; D may be TRBD1 (5 bases). Looked up from germline, CDR1 is KGHSH and CDR2 is LQKENI. CDR3 size: 12 residues. V was trimmed by 1 base and J by 13 bases, leaving 13 bases between them. CDR3 residues: CASSPQSGAGTF. As DNA, the CDR3 is TGTGCCAGCTCACCACAGAGTGGGGCAGGCACCTTC.

This clonotype was seen more than once but under ten times. The chain uses TRBV7-9 and TRBJ2-1, with D uncertain. Germline V gene sequence: CDR1 SEHNR, CDR2 FQNEAQ (reference sequence). There are 15 residues in the CDR3. V gave up 1 base and J gave up 13 bases, with 20 bases separating them. The CDR3 sequence: CASSLETGIQETQFF. As DNA, the CDR3 is TGTGCCAGCAGCTTAGAGACGGGCATCCAAGAGACCCAGTTCTTC.

This clonotype turned up a few times. The gene calls are TRBV20-1 and TRBJ1-1; maybe TRBD1 (6 bases). V was trimmed by 3 bases and J by 4 bases, leaving 18 bases between them. Germline loops: CDR1 DFQATT, CDR2 SNEGSKA (reference sequence). There are 15 residues in the CDR3. This chain's CDR3 is CSASRGVWEGTEAFF. DNA for the CDR3: TGCAGTGCTAGCAGGGGCGTTTGGGAGGGCACTGAAGCTTTCTTT.

Only a few counts were recorded for this clonotype. This rearrangement joins TRBV9 to TRBJ2-3; 8 bases map to TRBD1. The germline CDR1 and CDR2 sequences are SGDLS and YYNGEE. Trimming took 4 bases from V and 1 from J; bases not matched to a gene: 5. CDR3 length: 15 residues. This CDR3 is CASSPWGQGTDTQYF. The CDR3 DNA sequence: TGTGCCAGCAGCCCCTGGGGACAGGGCACAGATACGCAGTATTTT.

This clonotype was found a few times. V gene TRBV20-1 combines with J gene TRBJ1-1; unclear D gene. V gave up 3 bases and J gave up 0 bases, with 14 bases separating them. The CDR3 is 15 residues long. Germline CDR1 is DFQATT and CDR2 is SNEGSKA (reference sequence). The CDR3 sequence: CSARSGNVMNTEAFF. CDR3 coding DNA: TGCAGTGCTAGGAGCGGGAACGTCATGAACACTGAAGCTTTCTTT.

This clonotype showed up just a few times. The rearrangement joins TRBV25-1 to TRBJ2-5; the match to TRBD2 covers 7 bases. The germline V gene encodes CDR1 MGHDK and CDR2 SYGVNS. With V trimmed by 3 bases and J by 5 bases, 6 bases remained unmatched. This CDR3 is 14 amino acids long. CDR3 protein: CASSDWRGGETQYF. Here the CDR3 DNA reads TGTGCCAGCAGTGATTGGCGGGGAGGGGAGACCCAGTACTTC.